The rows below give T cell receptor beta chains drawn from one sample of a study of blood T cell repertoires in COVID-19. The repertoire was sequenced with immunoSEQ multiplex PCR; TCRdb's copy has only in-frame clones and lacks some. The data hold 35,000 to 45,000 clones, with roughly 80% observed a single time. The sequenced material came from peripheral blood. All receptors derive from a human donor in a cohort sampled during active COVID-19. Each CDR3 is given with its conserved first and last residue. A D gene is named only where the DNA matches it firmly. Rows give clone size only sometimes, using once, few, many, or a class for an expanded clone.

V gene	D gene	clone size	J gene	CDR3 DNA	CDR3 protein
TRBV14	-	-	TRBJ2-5	TGTGCCAGCGCCCAAAGCCTAAGACAGGCGCAAGAGACCCAGTACTTC	CASAQSLRQAQETQYF
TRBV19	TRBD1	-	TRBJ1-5	TGTGCCAGTAGGGGGACAGGGGGAAGCAATCAGCCCCAGCATTTT	CASRGTGGSNQPQHF
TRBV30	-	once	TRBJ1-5	TGTGCCTGGAGTGTACGAGAATATCAGCCCCAGCATTTT	CAWSVREYQPQHF
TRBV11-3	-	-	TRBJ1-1	TGTGCCAGCAGCTTATGGGCCCTTGAAGCTTTCTTT	CASSLWALEAFF
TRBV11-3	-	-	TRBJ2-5	TGTGCCAGCAGATCTCGGTCCGACAGGATCCGAGAGACCCAGTACTTC	CASRSRSDRIRETQYF
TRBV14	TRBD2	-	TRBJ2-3	TGTGCCAGCAGCCAACGGACTAGCCCCTTGACAGATACGCAGTATTTT	CASSQRTSPLTDTQYF
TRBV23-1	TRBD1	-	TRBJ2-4	TGCGCCAGCAGTCAAAGGGACAGCCCTGTCTCCAAAAACATTCAGTACTTC	CASSQRDSPVSKNIQYF
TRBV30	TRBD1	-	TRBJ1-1	TGTGCCTGGGGCAGGGGGATGAGCACTGAAGCTTTCTTT	CAWGRGMSTEAFF
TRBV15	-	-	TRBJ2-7	TGTGCCACCAGCCTACAAGTGGAGAGCGCTGCCGAGCAGTACTTC	CATSLQVESAAEQYF
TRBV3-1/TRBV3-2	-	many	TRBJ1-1	TGTGCCAGCAGCCTTTCGGGTAGCACTGAAGCTTTCTTT	CASSLSGSTEAFF
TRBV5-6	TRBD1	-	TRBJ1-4	TGTGCCAGCAGCCTCCGGACAGGGCTTAATGAAAAACTGTTTTTT	CASSLRTGLNEKLFF
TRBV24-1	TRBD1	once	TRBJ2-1	TGTGCCACCAGTGATCCTACAACAGGGGAAGGTGAGCAGTTCTTC	CATSDPTTGEGEQFF
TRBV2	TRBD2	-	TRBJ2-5	TGTGCCAGCGGGTCGGGAGGCCACCAAGAGACCCAGTACTTC	CASGSGGHQETQYF
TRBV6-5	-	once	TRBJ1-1	TGTGCCAGCACCGAAGTCAGACCAGGGGACACTGAAGCTTTCTTT	CASTEVRPGDTEAFF
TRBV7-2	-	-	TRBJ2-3	TGTGCCAGCAGCCCCCGGGGGGCGGCTCCCAGCACAGATACGCAGTATTTT	CASSPRGAAPSTDTQYF
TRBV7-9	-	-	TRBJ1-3	TGTGCCAGCAGTCCGGTATATGAAGGAAACACCATATATTTT	CASSPVYEGNTIYF
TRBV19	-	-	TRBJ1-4	TGTGCCAGTAGTATAACAGGCAGACCAAATGAAAAACTGTTTTTT	CASSITGRPNEKLFF
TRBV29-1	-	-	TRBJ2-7	TGCAGCGTTGGGGAGGCCGAAGTCTATTCCTACGAGCAGTACTTC	CSVGEAEVYSYEQYF
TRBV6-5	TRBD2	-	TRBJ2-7	TGTGCCAGCAGAGCGACTAGCGGGAGGCCCGAGCAGTACTTC	CASRATSGRPEQYF
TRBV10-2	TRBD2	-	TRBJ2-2	TGCGCCAGCTGTCCGTCCGGGAGGGTAAACACCGGGGAGCTGTTTTTT	CASCPSGRVNTGELFF
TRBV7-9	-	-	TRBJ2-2	TGTGCCAGCAGCTTAGGGCACACCGGGGAGCTGTTTTTT	CASSLGHTGELFF
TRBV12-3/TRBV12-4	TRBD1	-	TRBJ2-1	TGTGCCAGCAGTTTGGGGACAGGGAATGAGCAGTTCTTC	CASSLGTGNEQFF
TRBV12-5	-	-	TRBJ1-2	TGTGCTAGTGGTTTGATCGCAGGGGCCATCTTGGGCTACACCTTC	CASGLIAGAILGYTF
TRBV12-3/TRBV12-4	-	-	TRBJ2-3	TGTGCCAGCAGTTTGGGGACTCGGGATACGCAGTATTTT	CASSLGTRDTQYF
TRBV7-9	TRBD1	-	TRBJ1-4	TGTGCCAGCAGCCCATGGACAGGGAGAGGAGAAAAACTGTTTTTT	CASSPWTGRGEKLFF
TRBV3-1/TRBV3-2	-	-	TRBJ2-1	TGTGCCAGCAGCCAGACGTCTAGCAATGAGCAGTTCTTC	CASSQTSSNEQFF
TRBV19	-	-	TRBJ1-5	TGTGCCAGTAGCGGGGAACAGAGCAATCAGCCCCAGCATTTT	CASSGEQSNQPQHF
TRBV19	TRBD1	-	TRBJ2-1	TGTGCCAGTAGTATGGGGACAGGTATCGATGAGCAGTTCTTC	CASSMGTGIDEQFF
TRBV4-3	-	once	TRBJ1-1	TGCGCCAGCAGCCGCCTCGGGTTGAACACTGAAGCTTTCTTT	CASSRLGLNTEAFF
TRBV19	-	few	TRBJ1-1	TGTGCCAGTACTCGGGGAAGGTCCACTGAAGCTTTCTTT	CASTRGRSTEAFF
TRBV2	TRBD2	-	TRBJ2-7	TGTGCCAGCAGGATGACTAGCGGCTCCTACGAGCAGTACTTC	CASRMTSGSYEQYF